The next 23 T cell receptor beta chains were all read from a single sample in a study of chemoradiotherapy in HPV16-positive cancers. Sequencing was performed with immunoSEQ multiplex PCR; in TCRdb, only in-frame clones are kept and a portion is missing. The sample has thousands of clones; around 72% are singletons. Specimen collection occurred from a patient who underwent chemoradiotherapy. The source is a human donor with HPV-associated anogenital cancer.

The chain combines TRBV7-2 with TRBJ1-5; D is undetermined. CDR3 length: 14 amino acids. The germline gives CDR1 SGHTA, CDR2 FQGNSA. V lost 1 base, J lost 8 bases, and 12 bases lay in between. In DNA form, the CDR3 reads TGTGCCAGCAGCTTAGTGGACCAGCTGGAGCCCCAGCATTTT. It translates to CASSLVDQLEPQHF.

The V gene is TRBV2, the J gene TRBJ1-5, with D perhaps matching TRBD1 (5 bases). CDR1 and CDR2 (germline): SNHLY, FYNNEI. Trimming stripped 4 bases from V and 5 bases from J, with 12 bases between. CDR3 length: 14 residues. CDR3 residues: CASSVGQVDQPQHF. The CDR3 DNA is TGTGCCAGCAGTGTTGGACAAGTGGATCAGCCCCAGCATTTT. Together with reference TRBV2 and TRBJ1-5, the CDR3 gives the full variable domain: EPEVTQTPSHQVTQMGQEVILRCVPISNHLYFYWYRQILGQKVEFLVSFYNNEISEKSEIFDDQFSVERPDGSNFTLKIRSTKLEDSAMYFCASSVGQVDQPQHFGDGTRLSIL.

The chain carries TRBV27 and TRBJ1-1; no firm D call. Germline lookup yields CDR1 MNHEY and CDR2 SMNVEV (reference sequence). V gave up 2 bases and J gave up 1 base, with 14 bases separating them. The CDR3 contains 16 residues. The CDR3 spells CASSLGGRAGNTEAFF. As DNA, the CDR3 is TGTGCCAGCAGTTTAGGCGGACGGGCGGGGAACACTGAAGCTTTCTTT.

The rearrangement links TRBV4-2 to TRBJ2-7, with 11 bases fitting TRBD2. Germline trimming cut 0 bases from V and 0 bases from J; bases unmatched to any gene: 1. Germline loops: CDR1 LGHNA, CDR2 YNFKEQ. The CDR3 extends over 16 amino acids. CDR3 loop: CASSQDGTSGSYEQYF. For the CDR3, the DNA is TGTGCCAGCAGCCAAGATGGGACTAGCGGCTCCTACGAGCAGTACTTC.

The chain uses TRBV10-2 and TRBJ2-2; TRBD2 might be the D (5 bases). The CDR3 totals 15 residues. V was trimmed by 8 bases and J by 1 base, leaving 14 bases between them. CDR1 is WSHSY, CDR2 SAAADI, per germline. CDR3: CASRGRAGNTGELFF. CDR3 coding DNA: TGCGCCAGCCGGGGTAGGGCTGGGAACACCGGGGAGCTGTTTTTT.

This clone turned up a few times. This chain joins TRBV27 and TRBJ1-2; D perhaps matches TRBD1 (6 bases). Germline values: CDR1 MNHEY, CDR2 SMNVEV (reference sequence). The CDR3 extends over 14 amino acids. V dropped 4 bases and J dropped 2 bases, with 11 bases sitting between them. The CDR3 DNA reads TGTGCCAGCAGTTACGGCAGGGGAAACTATGGCTACACCTTC. Encoded protein: CASSYGRGNYGYTF.

This chain joins TRBV7-9 and TRBJ2-1; TRBD2 matches at 10 bases. Per the germline V gene, CDR1 is SEHNR and CDR2 is FQNEAQ (reference sequence). Losses at the gene ends were 2 bases for V and 4 bases for J; bases not matched to a gene: 5. The CDR3 totals 16 residues. CDR3 residues: CASSLITSGKYNEQFF. Written as DNA, the CDR3 is TGTGCCAGCAGCTTAATCACTAGCGGGAAATACAATGAGCAGTTCTTC.

This clone has more than one count but fewer than ten. The V gene is TRBV11-2, the J gene TRBJ2-1; possible D gene TRBD2, 6 bases. This CDR3 spans 14 amino acids. V dropped 4 bases and J dropped 1 base, with 8 bases sitting between them. From germline, CDR1 is SGHAT and CDR2 FQNNGV. The DNA of the CDR3 is TGTGCCAGCAGCTCTCTAGCGTCCTACAATGAGCAGTTCTTC. Translation: CASSSLASYNEQFF.

This chain connects TRBV5-6 to TRBJ2-7; maybe TRBD2 (5 bases). Germline-derived CDR1 and CDR2 are SGHDT and YYEEEE. Deletions cut 4 bases from V and 0 bases from J, with 20 bases between. The CDR3 runs to 17 residues. The CDR3 protein is CASSPGGGRPSSYEQYF. For the CDR3, the DNA is TGTGCCAGCAGCCCCGGAGGAGGCAGACCGAGCTCCTACGAGCAGTACTTC.

The chain recombines TRBV6-1 with TRBJ2-7, with 8 nucleotides matching TRBD2. This CDR3 spans 15 amino acids. Germline-derived CDR1 and CDR2 are MNHNS and SASEGT. Trimming cost V 2 bases and J 0 bases; bases outside gene matches: 3. CDR3 coding DNA: TGTGCCAGCAGTGAAACGGGAGGGACCTCCTACGAGCAGTACTTC. Translated, it gives CASSETGGTSYEQYF.

This clone has a single count. The rearrangement uses TRBV7-9 and TRBJ2-1; 8 bases align to TRBD1. The junction had 11 bases not matched to a gene; V was cut back by 2 bases and J by 5 bases. The CDR3 loop spans 17 amino acids. Germline V gene lookup returns CDR1 SEHNR and CDR2 FQNEAQ (reference sequence). CDR3 in DNA: TGTGCCAGCAGCTTAACGCGGACAGGGACATATAACAATGAGCAGTTCTTC. As protein: CASSLTRTGTYNNEQFF.

The chain joins TRBV7-6 to TRBJ2-2, with 7 bases matching TRBD1. The ends lost 4 bases at V and 1 base at J; junction bases unmatched: 9. CDR1 SGHVS and CDR2 FNYEAQ come from the germline V gene. The CDR3 totals 17 residues. As DNA, the CDR3 is TGTGCCAGCAGCTCTTATAGGGGGACAGTGAACACCGGGGAGCTGTTTTTT. Residues: CASSSYRGTVNTGELFF.

The V call is TRBV2, the J call TRBJ2-5; D tentatively fits TRBD1 or TRBD2 (5 bases each). Germline V gives CDR1 SNHLY, CDR2 FYNNEI. This CDR3 comprises 12 residues. Trimming took off 8 bases at V and 5 bases at J, with 12 bases between the two ends. DNA of the CDR3: TGTGCCAGCGGGGGAATCGGGGAGACCCAGTACTTC. Protein sequence: CASGGIGETQYF.

This clone qualifies as medium-sized. The chain joins TRBV5-1 to TRBJ1-2, with 7 nucleotides matching TRBD1. V gave up 4 bases and J gave up 2 bases; unmatched junction bases: 5. This CDR3 has 14 amino acids. Germline V gene sequence: CDR1 SGHRS, CDR2 YFSETQ. CDR3 DNA: TGCGCCAGCAGCGATAGACAGGGAAACTATGGCTACACCTTC. This translates into CASSDRQGNYGYTF.

This chain connects TRBV7-2 to TRBJ2-5; a weak D match, TRBD2 (5 bases). Germline lookup yields CDR1 SGHTA and CDR2 FQGNSA. There are 15 residues in the CDR3. Trimming cost V 2 bases and J 5 bases, with 15 bases left between them. CDR3 amino acids: CASSLKGDVGETQYF. The CDR3 nucleotides read TGTGCCAGCAGCTTAAAGGGAGATGTAGGGGAGACCCAGTACTTC. Supplemented by reference TRBV7-2 and TRBJ2-5, the full variable domain reads GAGVSQSPSNKVTEKGKDVELRCDPISGHTALYWYRQSLGQGLEFLIYFQGNSAPDKSGLPSDRFSAERTGGSVSTLTIQRTQQEDSAVYLCASSLKGDVGETQYFGPGTRLLVL.

The sample holds a few counts of this clone. The chain joins TRBV7-8 to TRBJ1-2; TRBD1 is a possible D gene (5 bases). CDR1 SGHVS and CDR2 FQNEAQ come from the germline V gene. The CDR3 contains 15 residues. The germline V and J ends were trimmed by 6 bases and 5 bases, with 19 bases remaining between them. The CDR3 coding sequence is TGTGCCAGCAGTTTAACAGGCTTCTCTGGGTATGGCTACACCTTC. Translated, it gives CASSLTGFSGYGYTF.

This chain links TRBV6-5 with TRBJ2-1, with no clear D. The CDR3 spans 14 residues. Germline V gene data show CDR1 as MNHEY and CDR2 as SVGAGI. Trimming removed 0 bases at V and 1 base at J, with 4 bases between. The CDR3 nucleotides are TGTGCCAGCAGTTACTCGATTTCCTACAATGAGCAGTTCTTC. Translated: CASSYSISYNEQFF.

The chain links TRBV4-2 to TRBJ1-5; D remains ambiguous. The V and J ends lost 0 bases and 6 bases respectively, with 6 bases between them. The germline CDR1 and CDR2 sequences are LGHNA and YNFKEQ. This CDR3 is built from 13 residues. This chain's CDR3 is CASSQDGGQPQHF. CDR3 nucleotide sequence: TGTGCCAGCAGCCAAGACGGTGGTCAGCCCCAGCATTTT.

This rearrangement joins TRBV28 to TRBJ1-1; D perhaps matches TRBD1 (5 bases). Germline V lookup: CDR1 MDHEN, CDR2 SYDVKM. The CDR3 is 11 residues long. Trimming left V 8 bases short and J 12 bases short, with 16 bases between. CDR3 loop: CASQGQGETFF. The CDR3 DNA reads as TGTGCCAGCCAGGGTCAGGGAGAAACTTTCTTT. The variable domain in full, with the rest retrieved from reference TRBV28 and TRBJ1-1, is DVKVTQSSRYLVKRTGEKVFLECVQDMDHENMFWYRQDPGLGLRLIYFSYDVKMKEKGDIPEGYSVSREKKERFSLILESASTNQTSMYLCASQGQGETFFGQGTRLTVV.

The chain joins TRBV7-2 to TRBJ1-1; D is perhaps TRBD1 (6 bases). This CDR3 spans 15 amino acids. Germline loops: CDR1 SGHTA, CDR2 FQGNSA. V was shortened by 5 bases and J by 0 bases, with 13 bases between the two germline ends. The CDR3 sequence: CASSPWTEMNTEAFF. For the CDR3, the DNA is TGTGCCAGCAGCCCCTGGACAGAAATGAACACTGAAGCTTTCTTT.

The rearrangement joins TRBV7-2 to TRBJ2-7; 9 positions match TRBD1. Trimming removed 3 bases from V and 4 bases from J; junction bases left unmatched: 1. The CDR3 is made up of 13 amino acids. CDR1 is SGHTA and CDR2 is FQGNSA in the germline V gene. This CDR3 is CASSFGQGYEQYF. The CDR3 DNA is TGTGCCAGCAGCTTCGGACAGGGGTACGAGCAGTACTTC.

This chain connects TRBV7-9 to TRBJ2-7, with 9 bases lining up with TRBD1. The V gene end was trimmed by 5 bases and the J gene end by 5 bases; junction bases not matched to a gene: 7. The germline V gene encodes CDR1 SEHNR and CDR2 FQNEAQ (reference sequence). The CDR3 contains 14 residues. CDR3 nucleotide sequence: TGTGCCAGCAGCCCCGGGACAGGGTGGAACGAGCAGTACTTC. Protein: CASSPGTGWNEQYF.

This chain joins TRBV27 and TRBJ2-5; D is perhaps TRBD2 (6 bases). V shed 3 bases and J shed 0 bases, with 8 bases lying between them. Per germline, CDR1 MNHEY and CDR2 SMNVEV (reference sequence). The CDR3 length is 14 residues. The CDR3 DNA is TGTGCCAGCAGTTTCGGGGGAAACCAAGAGACCCAGTACTTC. Residues: CASSFGGNQETQYF.